Below, 9 T cell receptor beta chains from the same sample are listed, as sequenced in a study of T cells expressing NK-cell markers. Each CDR3 protein gets one entry in TCRdb, which reprocessed the 5' RACE reads and gives no DNA. This sample's table has about 460,000 distinct CDR3 sequences. Sequencing was performed on blood T cells: a sorted CD56 or NKG2C T cell subset, CD4+ or CD8+ T cells, or bulk PBMC T cells (not recorded which). The receptors stem from a woman in her fifties or sixties in good health.

The chain is built from TRBV20-1 and TRBJ2-3; TCRdb reports TRBD1, a call that lacks DNA to check it against. CDR1 is DFQATT and CDR2 is SNEGSKA in the germline V gene (reference sequence). This CDR3 comprises 15 residues. CDR3: CSPLAPRSSTDTQYF.

The chain links TRBV5-1 to TRBJ2-1; the TCRdb D gene call, TRBD1, has no DNA to confirm it. The CDR3 covers 16 residues. Germline V gene sequence: CDR1 SGHRS, CDR2 YFSETQ. The CDR3 loop reads CASSRDDRSAYNEQFF. Full variable domain (rest looked up from reference TRBV5-1 and TRBJ2-1): KAGVTQTPRYLIKTRGQQVTLSCSPISGHRSVSWYQQTPGQGLQFLFEYFSETQRNKGNFPGRFSGRQFSNSRSEMNVSTLELGDSALYLCASSRDDRSAYNEQFFGPGTRLTVL.

The V gene is TRBV25-1, the J gene TRBJ1-2; TCRdb's assignment of TRBD1 cannot be checked, as there is no DNA. The CDR3 totals 14 residues. Germline-derived CDR1 and CDR2 are MGHDK and SYGVNS. The CDR3 here is CASSGGQGNYGYTF.

The chain uses TRBV3-1 and TRBJ2-1; TCRdb returns TRBD2, unconfirmable since there is no DNA. CDR1 LGHDT and CDR2 YNNKEL come from the germline V gene (reference sequence). The CDR3 length is 19 residues. CDR3 in amino acids: CASSHSSWGGRFNNNEQFF.

V gene TRBV4-2 combines with J gene TRBJ2-2. The CDR3 spans 14 residues. Germline CDR1 and CDR2: LGHNA and YNFKEQ. CDR3 sequence reads: CASSQEELGGELFF.

The J gene is TRBJ2-2, the V gene TRBV12-3 or TRBV12-4; the TRBD2 assignment by TCRdb is unverifiable without DNA. The CDR3 sequence is 17 residues long. CDR3 region: CASSYSFAGGSNGELFF.

V usage is TRBV7-9 and J usage is TRBJ1-4; TCRdb outputs TRBD1, but without DNA this stays unchecked. CDR3 length: 14 amino acids. Germline V gene data show CDR1 as SEHNR and CDR2 as FQNEAQ (reference sequence). CDR3 sequence: CASSMAGGLVRLFF. Full variable domain (remainder filled in from reference TRBV7-9 and TRBJ1-4): DTGVSQNPRHKITKRGQNVTFRCDPISEHNRLYWYRQTLGQGPEFLTYFQNEAQLEKSRLLSDRFSAERPKGSFSTLEIQRTEQGDSAMYLCASSMAGGLVRLFFGSGTQLSVL.

The chain is built from TRBV5-6 and TRBJ2-4; TCRdb designates TRBD2, a call that cannot be tested without DNA. The CDR3 is made up of 15 amino acids. The V gene's germline CDR1 is SGHDT and CDR2 YYEEEE. The CDR3 protein is CASSPRGVAKNIQYF. The whole variable domain, filled in from reference TRBV5-6 and TRBJ2-4, reads DAGVTQSPTHLIKTRGQQVTLRCSPKSGHDTVSWYQQALGQGPQFIFQYYEEEERQRGNFPDRFSGHQFPNYSSELNVNALLLGDSALYLCASSPRGVAKNIQYFGAGTRLSVL.

V and J are TRBV6-4 and TRBJ2-1; there is no DNA to check the TCRdb D call of TRBD1. CDR1 MRHNA and CDR2 SNTAGT come from the germline V gene. The CDR3 has 13 residues. The CDR3 loop is CASKGGPYNEQFF.